A single sample is the source of the 15 T cell receptor beta chains below, sequenced in a study of T cell repertoires in cytomegalovirus infection. Antigens of these TCRs are unknown. In TCRdb, the reads were re-called with MiXCR into one record per CDR3 protein. Among about 830,000 distinct CDR3 sequences listed, about 31% were seen once. The sample consisted of cultured CD8+ T cells from PBMCs, taken from culture after CMV antigen stimulation. The receptors stem from a human donor in good health (CMV status not recorded). Some clones in this sample may be carry-over from other donors' samples.

About this clonotype: A much larger clone lies one base from this, so it may be a read error. The chain recombines TRBV7-2 with TRBJ2-5; 11 bases are shared with TRBD2. CDR3 length: 15 amino acids. CDR1 and CDR2 (germline): SGHTA, FQGNSA. CDR3: CVSSSSGGAWETQYF. The CDR3 DNA reads TGTGTCAGCAGCAGTAGCGGGGGGGCCTGGGAGACCCAGTACTTC.

This chain joins TRBV27 and TRBJ2-1, with TRBD1 matching 8 bases. J gave up 7 bases and V 3 bases, and 5 bases lay outside the gene matches. The CDR3 sequence is 14 residues long. Germline lookup yields CDR1 MNHEY and CDR2 SMNVEV (reference sequence). CDR3 DNA sequence: TGTGCCAGCAGTTTTTCGCAGGGGGCTAATGAGCAGTTCTTC. Encoded protein: CASSFSQGANEQFF.

About this clonotype: A much larger clone sits a single nucleotide away, making a read error possible. V usage is TRBV12-3 or TRBV12-4 and J usage is TRBJ2-5, with 11 bases fitting TRBD2. The CDR3 length is 15 residues. CDR3 DNA: TGTGCCAGCACCCCCTTAGCGGGGGGGCGAGAGATCCAGTACTTC. It codes for CASTPLAGGREIQYF.

The rearrangement uses TRBV6-1 and TRBJ2-7; perhaps TRBD1 as D (6 bases). V was shortened by 1 base and J by 3 bases, with 13 bases between the two germline ends. CDR3 length: 15 residues. The V gene's germline CDR1 is MNHNS and CDR2 SASEGT. The CDR3 sequence: CASSEGGRGSYEQYF. CDR3 nucleotide sequence: TGTGCCAGCAGTGAAGGTGGCAGGGGAAGCTACGAGCAGTACTTC.

The chain recombines TRBV7-9 with TRBJ2-5, with 7 bases fitting TRBD1. Per the germline V gene, CDR1 is SEHNR and CDR2 is FQNEAQ (reference sequence). The length of the CDR3 is 14 residues. The V gene end was trimmed by 5 bases and the J gene end by 5 bases; junction bases not matched to a gene: 8. The chain's CDR3 is CASSETGARETQYF. Here the CDR3 DNA reads TGTGCCAGCAGCGAAACAGGGGCACGGGAGACCCAGTACTTC.

This chain joins TRBV6-2 or TRBV6-3 and TRBJ2-7; tentatively, D is TRBD1 or TRBD2 (5 bases each). Trimming cost V 4 bases and J 1 base, with 11 bases left between them. The CDR3 contains 14 residues. Germline values: CDR1 MNHEY, CDR2 SVGEGT. The CDR3 sequence: CASSFRDGSYEQYV. CDR3 sequence (DNA): TGTGCCAGCAGTTTCCGGGACGGATCCTACGAGCAGTACGTC.

In its sample, this clonotype was seen a few times. The chain joins TRBV27 to TRBJ1-2, with TRBD1 matching over 9 bases. CDR3 length: 18 amino acids. Germline V gene lookup returns CDR1 MNHEY and CDR2 SMNVEV (reference sequence). V shed 4 bases and J 6 bases; nucleotides not matched to a gene: 18. The CDR3: CASSSYRDRVSPTDGYTF. DNA for the CDR3: TGTGCCAGCAGTTCGTACCGGGACAGGGTAAGCCCAACGGATGGCTACACCTTC.

The table lists this clonotype with a few counts. The rearrangement joins TRBV20-1 to TRBJ1-1, with D unresolved. CDR3 length equals 11 residues. V was pared by 8 bases and J by 1 base, with 8 bases between. Germline values: CDR1 DFQATT, CDR2 SNEGSKA (reference sequence). The CDR3 DNA sequence: TGCAGTCTCCCGGCGAACACTGAAGCTTTCTTT. Protein sequence: CSLPANTEAFF.

This clonotype has a handful of counts. V is TRBV6-1 and J is TRBJ2-7; possibly TRBD1 or TRBD2 for D (7 bases each). Trimming removed 2 bases from V and 6 bases from J, with 14 bases in between. The CDR3 covers 14 residues. Germline assignment: CDR1 MNHNS and CDR2 SASEGT. The CDR3 coding sequence is TGTGCCAGCAGTGAATGGGAGGGGGCTGTCGAGCAGTACTTC. Its translation is CASSEWEGAVEQYF.

A single count supports this clonotype. J is TRBJ2-7 and V is TRBV3-1, with D possibly matching TRBD2 (5 bases). V dropped 4 bases and J dropped 0 bases, with 16 bases sitting between them. CDR3 length: 16 residues. Germline V gene sequence: CDR1 LGHDT, CDR2 YNNKEL (reference sequence). CDR3: CASSPESGGSSYEQYF. CDR3 sequence (DNA): TGTGCCAGCAGCCCCGAAAGCGGCGGAAGCTCCTACGAGCAGTACTTC.

This chain joins TRBV2 and TRBJ2-7; 8 positions match TRBD2. Germline-derived CDR1 and CDR2 are SNHLY and FYNNEI. This CDR3 has 16 residues. The V gene end was trimmed by 1 base and the J gene end by 2 bases; junction bases not matched to a gene: 7. CDR3 bases: TGTGCCAGCAGTGAAGGTCATAGCGGGGCCACCTACGAGCAGTACGTC. Translating it yields CASSEGHSGATYEQYV.

This clonotype appeared a few times. The rearrangement uses TRBV3-1 and TRBJ1-3; 9 nucleotides match TRBD1. Germline V CDR1 and CDR2: LGHDT, YNNKEL (reference sequence). V was pared by 5 bases and J by 5 bases, with 4 bases of the junction left unmatched. CDR3 length equals 14 residues. DNA of the CDR3: TGTGCCAGCAGCGGGGGACAGGGCAGAAACACCATATATTTT. It yields the protein CASSGGQGRNTIYF.

In its sample, this clonotype was seen a few times. The chain links TRBV6-6 to TRBJ2-2, with D unresolved. The CDR3 covers 15 residues. V lost 2 bases and J lost 0, with 7 bases in between. Germline loops: CDR1 MNHNY, CDR2 SVGAGI (reference sequence). The CDR3 region is CASSYAQSNTGELFF. Here the CDR3 DNA reads TGTGCCAGCAGTTACGCACAGTCGAACACCGGGGAGCTGTTTTTT.

The V call is TRBV19, the J call TRBJ2-1, with 8 positions matching TRBD2. J gave up 4 bases and V 4 bases, and 6 bases lay outside the gene matches. Germline CDR1 reads LNHDA; CDR2 reads SQIVND (reference sequence). This CDR3 is built from 15 residues. The chain's CDR3 is CASSRAGEFYNEQFF. The CDR3, as DNA: TGTGCCAGTAGTAGAGCGGGGGAATTTTACAATGAGCAGTTCTTC. Drawing the rest from reference TRBV19 and TRBJ2-1, the complete variable domain is DGGITQSPKYLFRKEGQNVTLSCEQNLNHDAMYWYRQDPGQGLRLIYYSQIVNDFQKGDIAEGYSVSREKKESFPLTVTSAQKNPTAFYLCASSRAGEFYNEQFFGPGTRLTVL.

This clonotype was found a few times. The chain carries TRBV7-6 and TRBJ1-2; D is unclear. Looked up from germline, CDR1 is SGHVS and CDR2 is FNYEAQ. The V end was cut by 0 bases, the J end by 2 bases, with 7 bases between. This CDR3 is built from 14 residues. CDR3 sequence (DNA): TGTGCCAGCAGCTTAGCGGAACCCAACTATGGCTACACCTTC. Residues: CASSLAEPNYGYTF.